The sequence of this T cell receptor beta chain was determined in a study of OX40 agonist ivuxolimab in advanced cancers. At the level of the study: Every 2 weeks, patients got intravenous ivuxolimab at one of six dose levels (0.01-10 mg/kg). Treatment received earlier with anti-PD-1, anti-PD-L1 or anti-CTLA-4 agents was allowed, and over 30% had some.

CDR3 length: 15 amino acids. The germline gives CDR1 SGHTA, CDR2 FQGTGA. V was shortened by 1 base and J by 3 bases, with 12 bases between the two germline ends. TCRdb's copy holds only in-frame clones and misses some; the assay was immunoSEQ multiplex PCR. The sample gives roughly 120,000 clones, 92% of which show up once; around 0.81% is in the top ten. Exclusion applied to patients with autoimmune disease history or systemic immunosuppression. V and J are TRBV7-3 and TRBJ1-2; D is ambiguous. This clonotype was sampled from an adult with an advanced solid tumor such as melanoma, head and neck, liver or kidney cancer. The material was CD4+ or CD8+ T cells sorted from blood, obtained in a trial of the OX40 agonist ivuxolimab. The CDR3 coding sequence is TGTGCCAGCAGCTTAATGGCCGGCGCCTACTATGGCTACACCTTC. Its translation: CASSLMAGAYYGYTF. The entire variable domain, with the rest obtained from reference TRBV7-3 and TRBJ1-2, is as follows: GAGVSQTPSNKVTEKGKYVELRCDPISGHTALYWYRQSLGQGPEFLIYFQGTGAADDSGLPNDRFFAVRPEGSVSTLKIQRTERGDSAVYLCASSLMAGAYYGYTFGSGTRLTVV.